This entry lists 15 T cell receptor beta chains sequenced from one sample in a study of long-term antiretroviral therapy in people with HIV. They ran version v3.0 of the immunoSEQ assay at survey level. Clones were read by immunoSEQ multiplex PCR, and TCRdb kept only the in-frame ones, dropping some. Among tens of thousands of clones, 82% were seen once, and the ten largest hold about 10%. The material sequenced was unsorted PBMCs, taken roughly 2.3 years after starting antiretroviral therapy. These receptors were obtained from a man in his forties with HIV.

The rearrangement joins TRBV13 to TRBJ2-2; D possibly corresponds to TRBD1 (5 bases). Trimming cost V 2 bases and J 1 base, with 8 bases left between them. The germline CDR1 and CDR2 sequences are PRHDT and FYEKMQ (reference sequence). The CDR3 has 15 amino acids. CDR3 protein: CASSLRQKNTGELFF. DNA of the CDR3: TGTGCCAGCAGCTTACGACAGAAGAACACCGGGGAGCTGTTTTTT.

The chain is built from TRBV7-8 and TRBJ1-1; D gene ambiguous. CDR3 size: 12 residues. The germline V gene encodes CDR1 SGHVS and CDR2 FQNEAQ. Trimming shortened V by 0 bases and J by 7 bases, and 6 bases separated the two germline ends. The CDR3 here is CASSLAGLEAFF. Here the CDR3 DNA reads TGTGCCAGCAGCTTAGCGGGCCTTGAAGCTTTCTTT.

The chain uses TRBV30 and TRBJ2-2; possibly TRBD1 for D (6 bases). V gave up 2 bases and J gave up 6 bases, with 16 bases separating them. Per the germline V gene, CDR1 is GTSNPN and CDR2 is SVGIG (reference sequence). There are 15 residues in the CDR3. The CDR3 region has the DNA TGTGCCTGGAGTATTTTAACGACAGGCGCCGGGGAGCTGTTTTTT. Translation gives CAWSILTTGAGELFF.

The rearrangement links TRBV19 to TRBJ1-5; 9 nucleotides agree with TRBD1. Germline V gene lookup returns CDR1 LNHDA and CDR2 SQIVND (reference sequence). The V and J ends lost 4 bases and 7 bases, in that order; junction bases with no gene match: 8. The CDR3 runs 15 residues. CDR3 sequence (DNA): TGTGCCAGTAGTAGGCGGGACAGGGATAACCAGCCCCAGCATTTT. It codes for CASSRRDRDNQPQHF.

Comment on this clone: This CDR3 is also generated by other DNA sequences in the sample. The chain's CDR3 is CASSFGGNGYTF. CDR3 in DNA: TGCGCCAGCAGCTTTGGGGGGAATGGCTACACCTTC. The rearrangement joins TRBV5-1 to TRBJ1-2; perhaps TRBD1 as D (5 bases). V was clipped by 2 bases and J by 6 bases, with 8 bases between them. Germline V gene sequence: CDR1 SGHRS, CDR2 YFSETQ. The length of the CDR3 is 12 residues.

The chain recombines TRBV11-2 with TRBJ2-1; D tentatively reads TRBD1 or TRBD2 (5 bases each). The CDR3 totals 12 residues. The V gene lost 0 bases and the J gene lost 12 bases, with 9 bases spanning the gap. Germline CDR1 is SGHAT and CDR2 is FQNNGV. The CDR3 DNA reads as TGTGCCAGCAGCTTAGACTGGGGGTGGCAGTTCTTC. Its protein is CASSLDWGWQFF.

This chain uses TRBV18 with TRBJ2-1, with 10 nucleotides matching TRBD2. CDR1 and CDR2 from the germline V gene are KGHSH and LQKENI. V lost 3 bases to trimming and J lost 0 bases; unmatched junction nucleotides: 8. The CDR3 totals 18 residues. CDR3 nucleotides: TGTGCCAGCTCACCTCTAGCGGGGGCTCGGAGCTCCTACAATGAGCAGTTCTTC. Protein sequence: CASSPLAGARSSYNEQFF.

V gene TRBV19 combines with J gene TRBJ1-1; 8 positions agree with TRBD1. The CDR3 spans 16 residues. From germline, CDR1 is LNHDA and CDR2 SQIVND (reference sequence). Trimming removed 4 bases from V and 2 bases from J; junction bases left unmatched: 9. The CDR3 DNA reads TGTGCCAGTAGTACCCTCCCAGGGACAGGCAACACTGAAGCTTTCTTT. Translated: CASSTLPGTGNTEAFF. Combining the CDR3 with reference TRBV19 and TRBJ1-1 gives the whole variable domain DGGITQSPKYLFRKEGQNVTLSCEQNLNHDAMYWYRQDPGQGLRLIYYSQIVNDFQKGDIAEGYSVSREKKESFPLTVTSAQKNPTAFYLCASSTLPGTGNTEAFFGQGTRLTVV.

V gene TRBV7-9 combines with J gene TRBJ1-5; D gene ambiguous. The length of the CDR3 is 13 residues. Trimming took off 5 bases at V and 6 bases at J, with 11 bases between the two ends. Germline V gene sequence: CDR1 SEHNR, CDR2 FQNEAQ (reference sequence). CDR3 coding DNA: TGTGCCAGCAGCCCGAGCGCGAGTCAGCCCCAGCATTTT. This encodes CASSPSASQPQHF.

The chain links TRBV5-5 to TRBJ2-5; the match to TRBD2 covers 10 bases. The germline gives CDR1 SGHKS, CDR2 YYEKEE (reference sequence). Germline trimming cut 2 bases from V and 5 bases from J; bases unmatched to any gene: 6. CDR3 size: 15 residues. In DNA, the CDR3 is TGTGCCAGCAGCTTATCAGCGGGAGGGGTGGAGACCCAGTACTTC. It codes for CASSLSAGGVETQYF. The complete variable domain, with remaining parts taken from reference TRBV5-5 and TRBJ2-5, reads DAGVTQSPTHLIKTRGQQVTLRCSPISGHKSVSWYQQVLGQGPQFIFQYYEKEERGRGNFPDRFSARQFPNYSSELNVNALLLGDSALYLCASSLSAGGVETQYFGPGTRLLVL.

The chain combines TRBV16 with TRBJ2-7; possible D gene TRBD2, 6 bases. The V and J ends lost 0 bases and 4 bases respectively, with 7 bases between them. CDR3 length: 13 amino acids. Germline CDR1 is KGHSY and CDR2 is FQNENV. The DNA of the CDR3 is TGTGCCAGCAGCCAATCGGAGGGTTACGAGCAGTACTTC. This gives the protein CASSQSEGYEQYF.

V usage is TRBV2 and J usage is TRBJ2-7; the match to TRBD1 covers 9 bases. This CDR3 contains 13 residues. Germline V gene sequence: CDR1 SNHLY, CDR2 FYNNEI. V dropped 4 bases and J dropped 5; count of bases not matched to a gene: 3. CDR3 nucleotides: TGTGCCAGCAGTGGAACAGGGGGCCACGAGCAGTACTTC. This sequence encodes CASSGTGGHEQYF.

The chain has TRBV25-1 and TRBJ2-7; 8 bases map to TRBD2. There are 14 residues in the CDR3. The ends lost 5 bases at V and 6 bases at J; junction bases unmatched: 9. Germline lookup yields CDR1 MGHDK and CDR2 SYGVNS. As DNA, the CDR3 is TGTGCCAGCAGTCCAACAACGGGGGGGGCCGAGCAGTACTTC. Translated, it gives CASSPTTGGAEQYF.

This clone was counted only a few times. This rearrangement joins TRBV7-2 to TRBJ1-5; TRBD1 matches at 7 bases. Unmatched junction bases numbered 0, after V lost 5 bases and J lost 2 bases. The length of the CDR3 is 13 residues. Looked up from germline, CDR1 is SGHTA and CDR2 is FQGNSA. CDR3 sequence: CASSGTGNQPQHF. The CDR3, as DNA: TGTGCCAGCAGCGGGACAGGCAATCAGCCCCAGCATTTT.

In this sample, this clone turned up once. J is TRBJ2-7 and V is TRBV6-1; possibly TRBD1 for D (6 bases). Deletions cut 11 bases from V and 2 bases from J, with 13 bases between. Germline CDR1 MNHNS, CDR2 SASEGT. The CDR3 is made up of 12 amino acids. Here the CDR3 reads CAVGGQTYEQYF. The CDR3, as DNA: TGTGCCGTTGGAGGACAGACCTACGAGCAGTACTTC.